This T cell receptor beta chain derives from a study of blood T cell repertoires in COVID-19. Looking at the study overall: Both acute and convalescent COVID-19 samples were obtained from the United States, Italy and Spain.

Original methodology: Estimation of nucleated cell counts relied on the amplification of reference gene primers. Sequencing used immunoSEQ multiplex PCR; TCRdb keeps in-frame clones, though not all of them. V, J and clone size were drawn from that table, and D and trimming were deduced from the DNA. The sample consists of 190,000 or so clones, 80% to 90% of them appearing once. The germline V gene encodes CDR1 LGHNT and CDR2 FRNRAP. Losses at the gene ends were 7 bases for V and 4 bases for J; bases not matched to a gene: 6. This CDR3 has 14 amino acids. The J gene is TRBJ2-2, the V gene TRBV12-5, with 7 bases lining up with TRBD1. The sequence derives from a woman in her 70s with acute or convalescent COVID-19. The specimen was peripheral blood. Here the CDR3 reads CASAEGAGTGELFF. The DNA for the CDR3 is TGTGCTAGTGCCGAGGGGGCGGGCACCGGGGAGCTGTTTTTT.